The 17 T cell receptor beta chains below come from one sample, sequenced in a study of T cell responses to AZD1222 COVID-19 vaccine. TCRdb's table, derived via immunoSEQ multiplex PCR, lists solely in-frame clones and lacks some. Here the sample spans 200,000 or so clones, 75% to 90% being singletons. Sequences were derived from peripheral blood, sampled on day 0 of MenACWY control vaccination. Receptors originate from an adult in good health.

The chain couples TRBV7-9 to TRBJ2-1, with 13 bases that match TRBD2. The CDR3 sequence is 18 residues long. Germline V gives CDR1 SEHNR, CDR2 FQNEAQ (reference sequence). After removal of 3 bases from V and 0 bases from J, the junction contained 5 bases not matched to a gene. The CDR3 reads CASSFYGTSGVSYNEQFF. CDR3 DNA: TGTGCCAGCAGCTTCTACGGGACTAGCGGGGTCTCCTACAATGAGCAGTTCTTC.

The chain links TRBV4-2 to TRBJ2-3, with 9 bases fitting TRBD1. Germline CDR1 and CDR2: LGHNA and YNFKEQ. The CDR3 is made up of 16 amino acids. V trimming: 3 bases; J trimming: 2 bases; junction bases outside the gene matches: 6. The CDR3 DNA follows: TGTGCCAGCAGCCAGATCGGACAGGGGACCACAGATACGCAGTATTTT. Translation gives CASSQIGQGTTDTQYF.

The chain combines TRBV11-3 with TRBJ2-1; 7 bases align to TRBD2. The length of the CDR3 is 15 residues. Germline V gene data show CDR1 as SGHNT and CDR2 as YENEEA. The J segment lost 3 bases and the V segment lost 0 bases, leaving 2 bases of the junction unmatched. The CDR3 DNA reads TGTGCCAGCAGCTTAGAGGCTAGCGGCTACAATGAGCAGTTCTTC. This gives the protein CASSLEASGYNEQFF.

The V gene is TRBV7-3, the J gene TRBJ2-2, with no clear D. The CDR3 spans 16 residues. Trimming cost V 0 bases and J 5 bases, with 13 bases left between them. CDR1 and CDR2 (germline): SGHTA, FQGTGA. CDR3 region: CASSLTGRTSTGELFF. Here the CDR3 DNA reads TGTGCCAGCAGCTTAACGGGCCGGACCTCAACCGGGGAGCTGTTTTTT.

V usage is TRBV28 and J usage is TRBJ1-2; TRBD1 is a possible D gene (5 bases). The V gene lost 3 bases and the J gene lost 4 bases, with 9 bases spanning the gap. Germline lookup yields CDR1 MDHEN and CDR2 SYDVKM. The CDR3 spans 13 residues. The DNA of the CDR3 is TGTGCCAGCAGTTTGGGGGGTGGCTATGGCTACACCTTC. Translating gives CASSLGGGYGYTF.

CDR3 residues: CASSPVAHEKLFF. CDR3 DNA: TGTGCCAGCAGTCCAGTGGCTCATGAAAAACTGTTTTTT. The chain employs TRBV6-5 and TRBJ1-4; D unclear. This CDR3 is built from 13 residues. Germline lookup yields CDR1 MNHEY and CDR2 SVGAGI. V was trimmed by 5 bases and J by 6 bases, leaving 10 bases between them.

The chain joins TRBV9 to TRBJ1-4, with 8 bases aligning to TRBD1. The germline CDR1 and CDR2 sequences are SGDLS and YYNGEE. J lost 2 bases, V lost 4 bases, and 4 bases had no gene match. The CDR3 loop spans 15 amino acids. The CDR3 loop reads CASSPRTGTNEKLFF. CDR3 DNA: TGTGCCAGCAGCCCCCGGACAGGGACTAATGAAAAACTGTTTTTT.

This clone was found a few times. The chain links TRBV28 to TRBJ1-4; D gene uncertain. V was cut by 10 bases and J by 4 bases, with 13 bases left in between. This CDR3 comprises 13 residues. Per the germline V gene, CDR1 is MDHEN and CDR2 is SYDVKM. The DNA of the CDR3 is TGTGCCACTTCTGACACGATTAATGAAAAACTGTTTTTT. It yields the protein CATSDTINEKLFF. The variable domain in full, with the rest retrieved from reference TRBV28 and TRBJ1-4, is DVKVTQSSRYLVKRTGEKVFLECVQDMDHENMFWYRQDPGLGLRLIYFSYDVKMKEKGDIPEGYSVSREKKERFSLILESASTNQTSMYLCATSDTINEKLFFGSGTQLSVL.

The chain combines TRBV3-1 (or the pseudogene TRBV3-2) with TRBJ2-1, with D hard to call. V lost 4 bases and J lost 6, with 10 bases in between. The CDR3 has 13 residues. Germline CDR1 is LGHDT and CDR2 is YNNKEL (reference sequence). DNA of the CDR3: TGTGCCAGCAGCCTGGGGTTTCCCAATGAGCAGTTCTTC. It encodes CASSLGFPNEQFF.

This clone has a handful of counts. The CDR3 region has the DNA TGTGCCACCACCCTAGGGACTAGCGGGAGCGAGCAGTTCTTC. Translation: CATTLGTSGSEQFF. This chain connects TRBV24-1 to TRBJ2-1, with 14 bases that match TRBD2. Germline lookup yields CDR1 KGHDR and CDR2 SFDVKD. Losses at the gene ends were 8 bases for V and 10 bases for J; bases not matched to a gene: 6. The CDR3 loop spans 14 amino acids.

V is TRBV28 and J is TRBJ2-7; TRBD1 agrees at 9 bases. V gave up 7 bases and J gave up 1 base; unmatched junction bases: 5. The V gene's germline CDR1 is MDHEN and CDR2 SYDVKM. The CDR3 length is 14 residues. CDR3 sequence: CASTPGQGSYEQYF. The DNA for the CDR3 is TGTGCCAGCACCCCGGGACAGGGATCCTACGAGCAGTACTTC.

The V call is TRBV30, the J call TRBJ1-4, with 9 positions matching TRBD1. The CDR3 sequence is 14 residues long. V shed 3 bases and J 8 bases; nucleotides not matched to a gene: 7. The germline V gene encodes CDR1 GTSNPN and CDR2 SVGIG (reference sequence). The CDR3 bases are TGTGCCTGGAGGGGAGGGACAGGGAGGGAAAAACTGTTTTTT. This gives the protein CAWRGGTGREKLFF.

This sequence joins TRBV5-6 and TRBJ2-2, with D maybe TRBD2 (6 bases). This CDR3 contains 14 residues. CDR1 SGHDT and CDR2 YYEEEE come from the germline V gene. V lost 2 bases and J lost 7, with 12 bases in between. CDR3 sequence: CASSLSGVVGELFF. CDR3 nucleotide sequence: TGTGCCAGCAGCTTATCGGGGGTGGTCGGGGAGCTGTTTTTT.

Only a few counts were recorded for this clone. The genes are TRBV9 and TRBJ2-6, with D possibly being TRBD1 or TRBD2 (5 bases each). The V and J ends lost 3 bases and 2 bases respectively, with 18 bases between them. The CDR3 runs 18 residues. Germline V CDR1 and CDR2: SGDLS, YYNGEE. The CDR3 protein is CASSGGWDQSTGANVLTF. The CDR3, as DNA: TGTGCCAGCAGCGGAGGGTGGGACCAATCTACTGGGGCCAACGTCCTGACTTTC.

The CDR3 DNA reads as TGTGCCAGCAGCCAAGTCGGAGTCTATGAGCAGTTCTTC. Translation: CASSQVGVYEQFF. This chain uses TRBV3-1 (or the pseudogene TRBV3-2) with TRBJ2-1, with unresolved D. Germline V gene sequence: CDR1 LGHDT, CDR2 YNNKEL (reference sequence). The CDR3 sequence is 13 residues long. Trimming cost V 1 base and J 8 bases, with 9 bases left between them.

The chain couples TRBV14 to TRBJ2-7; D uncertain. The CDR3 runs to 12 residues. V gave up 0 bases and J gave up 3 bases, with 3 bases separating them. Looked up from germline, CDR1 is SGHDN and CDR2 is FVKESK. This CDR3 reads CASSQDVYEQYF. The CDR3 bases are TGTGCCAGCAGCCAAGACGTCTACGAGCAGTACTTC.

The chain recombines TRBV3-1 (or the pseudogene TRBV3-2) with TRBJ1-1; the match to TRBD1 covers 8 bases. This CDR3 comprises 16 residues. Germline CDR1 LGHDT, CDR2 YNNKEL (reference sequence). V dropped 4 bases and J dropped 2; count of bases not matched to a gene: 9. This CDR3 is CASSRESGQGNTEAFF. The CDR3 bases are TGTGCCAGCAGCCGGGAAAGCGGACAGGGAAACACTGAAGCTTTCTTT.